Presented here are 32 T cell receptor beta chains from one specimen sequenced in a study of OX40 agonist ivuxolimab in advanced cancers. TCRdb's table, derived via immunoSEQ multiplex PCR, lists solely in-frame clones and lacks some. The sample records 60,000 to 70,000 clones, less than 95% being singletons. Sequenced here: CD4+ or CD8+ T cells sorted from blood, sampled in a trial of the OX40 agonist ivuxolimab. These receptor sequences come from an adult with an advanced solid tumor such as melanoma, head and neck, liver or kidney cancer.

This sequence joins TRBV4-2 and TRBJ2-7, with 9 bases identical to TRBD1. With V trimmed by 4 bases and J by 5 bases, 9 bases remained unmatched. Germline CDR1 LGHNA, CDR2 YNFKEQ. The CDR3 is 15 amino acids. CDR3 in amino acids: CASSPSGQGSDEQYF. CDR3 coding DNA: TGTGCCAGCAGCCCCTCGGGACAGGGTAGCGACGAGCAGTACTTC.

The genes are TRBV5-6 and TRBJ2-1; 8 bases fit TRBD2. With V trimmed by 1 base and J by 4 bases, 4 bases remained unmatched. CDR3 length: 15 residues. CDR1 is SGHDT and CDR2 is YYEEEE in the germline V gene. CDR3 DNA sequence: TGTGCCAGCAGCTTGAGGACTAGCTCTTACAATGAGCAGTTCTTC. Translated: CASSLRTSSYNEQFF.

The rearrangement links TRBV14 to TRBJ2-1; 7 bases map to TRBD1. The germline gives CDR1 SGHDN, CDR2 FVKESK. This CDR3 has 16 amino acids. V lost 3 bases and J lost 7; bases outside the gene matches: 12. The CDR3 DNA sequence: TGTGCCAGCAGCCAGCAACCGGGACAGCCAAATAATGAGCAGTTCTTC. Its translation: CASSQQPGQPNNEQFF.

This clone was picked up one time. The chain is built from TRBV25-1 and TRBJ2-7; D uncertain. The CDR3 runs 12 residues. Germline CDR1 and CDR2: MGHDK and SYGVNS. V was trimmed by 3 bases and J by 3 bases, leaving 6 bases between them. DNA of the CDR3: TGTGCCAGCAGTGACGGAAACTACGAGCAGTACTTC. As protein: CASSDGNYEQYF.

This chain uses TRBV5-6 with TRBJ2-1, with 8 bases that match TRBD2. CDR1 and CDR2 (germline): SGHDT, YYEEEE. The J segment lost 2 bases and the V segment lost 0 bases, leaving 4 bases of the junction unmatched. CDR3 size: 16 residues. CDR3: CASSLGTGLAYNEQFF. In DNA form, the CDR3 reads TGTGCCAGCAGCTTGGGGACGGGACTAGCCTACAATGAGCAGTTCTTC.

This chain links TRBV7-9 with TRBJ2-2; the D gene is possibly TRBD2 (6 bases). Looked up from germline, CDR1 is SEHNR and CDR2 is FQNEAQ (reference sequence). CDR3 size: 16 residues. V was cut by 2 bases and J by 4 bases, with 14 bases left in between. This CDR3 is CASSLIGQGGTGELFF. CDR3 sequence (DNA): TGTGCCAGCAGCTTAATTGGGCAGGGAGGCACCGGGGAGCTGTTTTTT.

J is TRBJ2-2 and V is TRBV7-6, with 7 bases matching TRBD1. There are 14 residues in the CDR3. Germline trimming cut 5 bases from V and 5 bases from J; bases unmatched to any gene: 5. Germline CDR1 is SGHVS and CDR2 is FNYEAQ. CDR3 coding DNA: TGTGCCAGCAGCCAGGGGGAGAAGACCGGGGAGCTGTTTTTT. It yields the protein CASSQGEKTGELFF.

This clone was found a few times. This rearrangement joins TRBV11-3 to TRBJ1-3; 8 nucleotides agree with TRBD1. Trimming removed 5 bases from V and 4 bases from J; junction bases left unmatched: 4. The CDR3 sequence is 14 residues long. Germline V gives CDR1 SGHNT, CDR2 YENEEA. The CDR3 region is CASSRGQEGNTIYF. DNA of the CDR3: TGTGCCAGCAGCCGGGGACAGGAAGGAAACACCATATATTTT.

The V and J genes are TRBV11-1 and TRBJ2-7; D is unresolved. CDR1 and CDR2 from the germline V gene are SGHAT and FQDESV (reference sequence). V lost 4 bases and J lost 1, with 2 bases in between. This CDR3 has 11 residues. The CDR3 protein is CASSSSYEQYF. The CDR3 bases are TGTGCCAGCAGCTCTTCCTACGAGCAGTACTTC.

The chain employs TRBV14 and TRBJ2-1, with 7 bases that match TRBD2. This CDR3 comprises 16 residues. The V gene end was trimmed by 1 base and the J gene end by 4 bases; junction bases not matched to a gene: 7. Germline V gene data show CDR1 as SGHDN and CDR2 as FVKESK. Here the CDR3 DNA reads TGTGCCAGCAGCCAAGTGGGAGGGAGAGGTTACAATGAGCAGTTCTTC. It codes for CASSQVGGRGYNEQFF.

This clone was recorded a few times. V is TRBV7-9 and J is TRBJ2-5, with TRBD2 matching 7 bases. This CDR3 contains 15 residues. The J segment lost 5 bases and the V segment lost 4 bases, leaving 10 bases of the junction unmatched. In germline, CDR1 is SEHNR, CDR2 FQNEAQ (reference sequence). CDR3 region: CASSYTAGERETQYF. In DNA form, the CDR3 reads TGTGCCAGCAGCTACACCGCGGGGGAGAGGGAGACCCAGTACTTC. The variable domain in full, completed from reference TRBV7-9 and TRBJ2-5, reads DTGVSQNPRHKITKRGQNVTFRCDPISEHNRLYWYRQTLGQGPEFLTYFQNEAQLEKSRLLSDRFSAERPKGSFSTLEIQRTEQGDSAMYLCASSYTAGERETQYFGPGTRLLVL.

V and J are TRBV5-1 and TRBJ2-2; D may be TRBD1 or TRBD2 (6 bases each). V was shortened by 0 bases and J by 4 bases, with 13 bases between the two germline ends. Germline V CDR1 and CDR2: SGHRS, YFSETQ. The CDR3 spans 16 residues. This CDR3 is CASSLDGGLGTGELFF. The CDR3 DNA is TGCGCCAGCAGCTTGGATGGGGGGCTGGGCACCGGGGAGCTGTTTTTT.

This rearrangement joins TRBV7-5 to TRBJ2-7; the listed D gene, TRBD2, was not tested against the DNA. TRBV7-5 is recorded as a pseudogene. The CDR3 covers 12 residues. CDR3 nucleotide sequence: TGTGTCACCAACGGGGGGGTTTACGAGCAGTACTTC. Its protein product is CVTNGGVYEQYF.

The rearrangement links TRBV7-6 to TRBJ1-5, with 9 positions matching TRBD1. This CDR3 spans 19 amino acids. Germline V lookup: CDR1 SGHVS, CDR2 FNYEAQ. J was trimmed by 6 bases and V by 1 base; bases with no gene match: 16. The CDR3 DNA is TGTGCCAGCAGCTTAGGGGCCCACAACAGGGGGCCTGGGAGTCAGCCCCAGCATTTT. Encoded protein: CASSLGAHNRGPGSQPQHF.

V is TRBV7-9 and J is TRBJ1-6, with 7 bases aligning to TRBD1. The V gene's germline CDR1 is SEHNR and CDR2 FQNEAQ (reference sequence). J gave up 5 bases and V 4 bases, and 8 bases lay outside the gene matches. The CDR3 totals 16 residues. The CDR3, as DNA: TGTGCCAGCAGCTCACACAGGGGTGGTGATAATTCACCCCTCCACTTT. It specifies CASSSHRGGDNSPLHF.

The chain couples TRBV14 to TRBJ2-7; D uncertain. Germline values: CDR1 SGHDN, CDR2 FVKESK. V was clipped by 1 base and J by 7 bases, with 5 bases between them. CDR3 size: 11 residues. The CDR3 DNA reads TGTGCCAGCAGCCAAGGGATTGAGCAGTACTTC. Residues: CASSQGIEQYF.

This sequence joins TRBV15 and TRBJ1-5, with 10 bases lining up with TRBD1. The germline CDR1 and CDR2 sequences are LNHNV and YYDKDF (reference sequence). CDR3 size: 17 residues. Trimming took 6 bases from V and 4 from J; bases not matched to a gene: 12. The CDR3 protein is CATSLGPGTGVNQPQHF. The CDR3 DNA is TGTGCCACCAGTCTGGGACCCGGGACAGGGGTAAATCAGCCCCAGCATTTT.

This chain joins TRBV27 and TRBJ2-1; possible D gene TRBD2, 6 bases. Germline V lookup: CDR1 MNHEY, CDR2 SMNVEV (reference sequence). The CDR3 runs 15 residues. The V and J ends lost 8 bases and 1 base respectively, with 15 bases between them. For the CDR3, the DNA is TGTGCCAGCGGCGCGGGAACTTCTTCCTACAATGAGCAGTTCTTC. Protein product: CASGAGTSSYNEQFF.

V usage is TRBV9 and J usage is TRBJ2-1, with 7 positions matching TRBD1. This CDR3 contains 13 residues. Germline values: CDR1 SGDLS, CDR2 YYNGEE. The V and J ends lost 4 bases and 9 bases, in that order; junction bases with no gene match: 7. In nucleotides, the CDR3 is TGTGCCAGCAGCACCCTCCGGGACAGTGAGCAGTTCTTC. It codes for CASSTLRDSEQFF. Filled out from reference TRBV9 and TRBJ2-1, the complete variable domain reads DSGVTQTPKHLITATGQRVTLRCSPRSGDLSVYWYQQSLDQGLQFLIQYYNGEERAKGNILERFSAQQFPDLHSELNLSSLELGDSALYFCASSTLRDSEQFFGPGTRLTVL.

The chain uses TRBV6-1 and TRBJ2-1; 8 bases are a match to TRBD1. The CDR3 contains 15 residues. The V segment lost 6 bases and the J segment 5 bases; nucleotides outside the gene matches: 9. Germline CDR1 MNHNS, CDR2 SASEGT. The DNA of the CDR3 is TGTGCCAGCAGCCCGACAGGGGCCCCCCACAATGAGCAGTTCTTC. Its protein is CASSPTGAPHNEQFF.

J is TRBJ2-7 and V is TRBV7-2; TRBD2 matches at 8 bases. Germline V gene data show CDR1 as SGHTA and CDR2 as FQGNSA. The V segment lost 2 bases and the J segment 5 bases; nucleotides outside the gene matches: 5. The CDR3 runs 14 residues. The CDR3: CASSLRTGGDEQYF. CDR3 coding DNA: TGTGCCAGCAGCTTACGAACGGGAGGGGACGAGCAGTACTTC.

This chain uses TRBV21-1 with TRBJ2-3; the table's D call, TRBD1, was not checked against the DNA. TRBV21-1 is listed as a pseudogene. CDR3 length: 16 residues. CDR3 sequence reads: CASSTRDRRPTDTQYF. CDR3 bases: TGTGCCAGCAGCACCCGGGACAGGAGACCCACAGATACGCAGTATTTT.

The chain has TRBV7-8 and TRBJ1-2; the match to TRBD1 covers 8 bases. Germline-derived CDR1 and CDR2 are SGHVS and FQNEAQ. The CDR3 consists of 16 residues. V shed 5 bases and J 2 bases; nucleotides not matched to a gene: 10. This chain's CDR3 is CASSPRRDRPNYGYTF. In nucleotides, the CDR3 is TGTGCCAGCAGCCCCCGGCGGGACAGGCCAAACTATGGCTACACCTTC. Full variable domain (rest looked up from reference TRBV7-8 and TRBJ1-2): GAGVSQSPRYKVAKRGQDVALRCDPISGHVSLFWYQQALGQGPEFLTYFQNEAQLDKSGLPSDRFFAERPEGSVSTLKIQRTQQEDSAVYLCASSPRRDRPNYGYTFGSGTRLTVV.

V usage is TRBV4-3 and J usage is TRBJ2-2; the match to TRBD1 covers 8 bases. V lost 3 bases, J lost 2 bases, and 5 bases stayed unmatched. This CDR3 comprises 16 residues. Germline CDR1 LGHNA, CDR2 YSLEER. CDR3 in amino acids: CASSHSGTGNTGELFF. The CDR3 nucleotides read TGCGCCAGCAGCCACTCCGGGACAGGTAACACCGGGGAGCTGTTTTTT.

This clone was detected only once. The chain couples TRBV27 to TRBJ2-1, with 12 bases that match TRBD2. The germline V gene has CDR1 MNHEY and CDR2 SMNVEV (reference sequence). This CDR3 spans 16 amino acids. V gave up 6 bases and J gave up 0 bases; unmatched junction bases: 3. CDR3 loop: CASRQTSGSSYNEQFF. Here the CDR3 DNA reads TGTGCCAGCAGACAGACTAGCGGGAGCTCCTACAATGAGCAGTTCTTC.

The sample holds one count of this clone. V is TRBV5-6 and J is TRBJ1-2; D not certain. Germline V CDR1 and CDR2: SGHDT, YYEEEE. V was cut by 3 bases and J by 8 bases, with 17 bases left in between. CDR3 length: 14 amino acids. The DNA of the CDR3 is TGTGCCAGCAGCTGGCGATTGAATACGGGCGGCTACACCTTC. It specifies CASSWRLNTGGYTF.

The chain is built from TRBV7-8 and TRBJ1-5, with 8 bases fitting TRBD1. Per germline, CDR1 SGHVS and CDR2 FQNEAQ. J gave up 7 bases and V 0 bases, and 8 bases lay outside the gene matches. The CDR3 contains 16 residues. The CDR3 reads CASSLAVGTGRQPQHF. The CDR3 bases are TGTGCCAGCAGCTTAGCGGTTGGGACAGGCAGGCAGCCCCAGCATTTT.

The chain employs TRBV2 and TRBJ2-5; 12 nucleotides match TRBD1. The J segment lost 1 base and the V segment lost 6 bases, leaving 6 bases of the junction unmatched. Looked up from germline, CDR1 is SNHLY and CDR2 is FYNNEI. The CDR3 is made up of 16 amino acids. CDR3 sequence: CASSRRDRGLQETQYF. The DNA of the CDR3 is TGTGCCAGCAGCCGTAGGGACAGGGGGCTCCAAGAGACCCAGTACTTC.

The J gene is TRBJ1-2, the V gene TRBV4-1; 7 bases fit TRBD1. Germline loops: CDR1 MGHRA, CDR2 YSYEKL. J lost 4 bases, V lost 1 base, and 0 bases had no gene match. The CDR3 has 13 amino acids. The CDR3 sequence: CASSQGTGYGYTF. For the CDR3, the DNA is TGCGCCAGCAGCCAAGGGACAGGCTATGGCTACACCTTC.

The rearrangement joins TRBV7-9 to TRBJ2-2; 7 nucleotides line up with TRBD1. The germline V gene encodes CDR1 SEHNR and CDR2 FQNEAQ (reference sequence). The trim removed 5 bases at V and 7 bases at J, leaving 7 bases unmatched. The CDR3 has 14 amino acids. The CDR3 protein is CASSQDTGDGELFF. The CDR3, as DNA: TGTGCCAGCAGCCAAGATACAGGGGACGGGGAGCTGTTTTTT. Variable domain in full (rest from reference TRBV7-9 and TRBJ2-2): DTGVSQNPRHKITKRGQNVTFRCDPISEHNRLYWYRQTLGQGPEFLTYFQNEAQLEKSRLLSDRFSAERPKGSFSTLEIQRTEQGDSAMYLCASSQDTGDGELFFGEGSRLTVL.

V and J are TRBV4-1 and TRBJ2-7, with no clear D. Trimming took off 0 bases at V and 2 bases at J, with 11 bases between the two ends. Germline V CDR1 and CDR2: MGHRA, YSYEKL. The CDR3 totals 15 residues. The CDR3 reads CASSQEPSETYEQYF. The CDR3 coding sequence is TGCGCCAGCAGCCAAGAACCCAGCGAGACCTACGAGCAGTACTTC.

This chain connects TRBV11-3 to TRBJ2-1; 9 bases agree with TRBD2. V shed 4 bases and J 8 bases; nucleotides not matched to a gene: 12. CDR3 size: 16 residues. CDR1 SGHNT and CDR2 YENEEA come from the germline V gene. This CDR3 is CASSSRTREGLDEQFF. CDR3 nucleotides: TGTGCCAGCAGCTCCCGTACGCGGGAGGGCCTCGATGAGCAGTTCTTC.